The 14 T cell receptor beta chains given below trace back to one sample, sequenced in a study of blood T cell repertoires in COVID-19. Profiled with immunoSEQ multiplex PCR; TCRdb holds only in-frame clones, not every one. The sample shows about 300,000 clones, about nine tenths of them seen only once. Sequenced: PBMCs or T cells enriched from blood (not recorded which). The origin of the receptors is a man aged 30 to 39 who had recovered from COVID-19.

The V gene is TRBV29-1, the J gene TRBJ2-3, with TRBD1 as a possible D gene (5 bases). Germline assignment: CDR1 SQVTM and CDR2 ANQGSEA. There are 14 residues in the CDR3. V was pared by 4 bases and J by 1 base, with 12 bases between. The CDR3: CSVVGAAGTDTQYF. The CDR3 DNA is TGCAGCGTTGTTGGGGCAGCCGGCACAGATACGCAGTATTTT.

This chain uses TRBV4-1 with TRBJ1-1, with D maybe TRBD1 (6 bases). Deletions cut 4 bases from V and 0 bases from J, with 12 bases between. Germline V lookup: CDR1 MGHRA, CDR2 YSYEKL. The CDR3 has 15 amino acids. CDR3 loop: CASSLMTGLNTEAFF. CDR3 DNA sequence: TGCGCCAGCAGCCTCATGACAGGACTGAACACTGAAGCTTTCTTT.

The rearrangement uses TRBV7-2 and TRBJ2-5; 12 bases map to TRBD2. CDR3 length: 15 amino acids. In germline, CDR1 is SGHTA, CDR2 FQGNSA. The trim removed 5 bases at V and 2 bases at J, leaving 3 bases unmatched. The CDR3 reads CASSRTSGVQETQYF. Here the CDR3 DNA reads TGTGCCAGCAGCCGGACTAGCGGGGTGCAAGAGACCCAGTACTTC.

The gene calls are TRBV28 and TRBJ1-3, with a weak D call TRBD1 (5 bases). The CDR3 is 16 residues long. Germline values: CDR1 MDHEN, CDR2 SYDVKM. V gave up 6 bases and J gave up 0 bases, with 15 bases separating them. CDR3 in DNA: TGTGCCAGCAGACTCGGGGGTTCGCACTCTGGAAACACCATATATTTT. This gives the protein CASRLGGSHSGNTIYF. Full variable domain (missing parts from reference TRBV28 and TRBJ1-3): DVKVTQSSRYLVKRTGEKVFLECVQDMDHENMFWYRQDPGLGLRLIYFSYDVKMKEKGDIPEGYSVSREKKERFSLILESASTNQTSMYLCASRLGGSHSGNTIYFGEGSWLTVV.

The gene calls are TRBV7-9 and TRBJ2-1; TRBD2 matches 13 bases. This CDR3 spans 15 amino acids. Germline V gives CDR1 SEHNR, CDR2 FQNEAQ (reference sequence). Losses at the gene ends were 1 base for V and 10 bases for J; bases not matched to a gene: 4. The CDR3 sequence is CASSLGGLAGFEQFF. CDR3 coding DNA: TGTGCCAGCAGCTTAGGGGGACTAGCGGGATTCGAGCAGTTCTTC.

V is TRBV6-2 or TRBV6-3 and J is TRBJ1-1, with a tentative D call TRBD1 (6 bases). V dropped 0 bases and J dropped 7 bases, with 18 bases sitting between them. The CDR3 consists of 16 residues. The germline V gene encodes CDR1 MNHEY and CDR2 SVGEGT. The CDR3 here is CASSYSRMGHRLEAFF. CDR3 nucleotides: TGTGCCAGCAGTTACTCTCGAATGGGACACAGACTTGAAGCTTTCTTT.

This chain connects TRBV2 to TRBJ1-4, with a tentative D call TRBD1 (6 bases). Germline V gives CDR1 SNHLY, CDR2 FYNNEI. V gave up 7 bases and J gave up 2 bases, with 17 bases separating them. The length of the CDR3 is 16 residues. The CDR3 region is CASNRDNGGTNEKLFF. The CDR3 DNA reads TGTGCCAGCAATCGGGACAACGGGGGGACTAATGAAAAACTGTTTTTT.

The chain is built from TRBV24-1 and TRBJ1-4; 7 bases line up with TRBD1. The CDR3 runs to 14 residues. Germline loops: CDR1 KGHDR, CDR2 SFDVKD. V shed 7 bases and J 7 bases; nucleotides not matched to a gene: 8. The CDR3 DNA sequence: TGTGCCACCAGAAACAGGGGCTTCAGTGAAAAACTGTTTTTT. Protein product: CATRNRGFSEKLFF.

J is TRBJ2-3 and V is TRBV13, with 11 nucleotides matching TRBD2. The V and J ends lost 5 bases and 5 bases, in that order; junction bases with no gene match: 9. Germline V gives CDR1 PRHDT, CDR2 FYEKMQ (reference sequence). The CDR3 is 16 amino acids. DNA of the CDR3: TGTGCCAGCAGCCTACTGGGACTAGCGGTGGTAGATACGCAGTATTTT. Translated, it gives CASSLLGLAVVDTQYF.

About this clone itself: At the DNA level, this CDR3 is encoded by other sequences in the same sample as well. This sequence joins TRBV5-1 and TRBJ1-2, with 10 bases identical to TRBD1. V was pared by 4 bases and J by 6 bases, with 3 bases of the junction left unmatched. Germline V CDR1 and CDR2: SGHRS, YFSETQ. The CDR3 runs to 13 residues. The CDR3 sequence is CASSSGQGDGYTF. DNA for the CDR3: TGCGCCAGCAGCAGCGGACAGGGGGATGGCTACACCTTC.

In DNA, the CDR3 is TGTGCCAGCAGGTTCCGGGACAGGGCCTATTACGAGCAGTACTTC. It codes for CASRFRDRAYYEQYF. This chain links TRBV6-5 with TRBJ2-7, with 9 positions matching TRBD1. CDR1 and CDR2 from the germline V gene are MNHEY and SVGAGI. The CDR3 totals 15 residues. V trimming: 6 bases; J trimming: 4 bases; junction bases outside the gene matches: 10.

The CDR3 region is CASSLSRGDTIYF. CDR3 nucleotide sequence: TGTGCCAGCAGTTTATCCAGGGGAGACACCATATATTTT. The chain employs TRBV27 and TRBJ1-3; tentatively, D is TRBD1 (6 bases). The V end was cut by 0 bases, the J end by 8 bases, with 8 bases between. Looked up from germline, CDR1 is MNHEY and CDR2 is SMNVEV (reference sequence). There are 13 residues in the CDR3.

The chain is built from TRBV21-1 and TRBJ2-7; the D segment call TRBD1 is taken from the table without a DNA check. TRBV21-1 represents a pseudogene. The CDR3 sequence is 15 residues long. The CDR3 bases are TGTGCCAGCAGCTGGGGGCGACAGGACCCCTACGAGCAGTACTTC. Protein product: CASSWGRQDPYEQYF.

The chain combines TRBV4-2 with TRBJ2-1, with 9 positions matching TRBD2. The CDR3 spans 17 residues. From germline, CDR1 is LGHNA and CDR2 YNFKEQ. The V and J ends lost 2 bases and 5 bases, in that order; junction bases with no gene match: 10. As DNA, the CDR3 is TGTGCCAGCAGCCAAAGGGGGGCGGCTAGCGGGGACAATGAGCAGTTCTTC. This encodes CASSQRGAASGDNEQFF.